The present entry profiles one T cell receptor (beta chain) with its context. Its specificity is unknown. The sample belongs to a study of T cell responses to AZD1222 COVID-19 vaccine. General study results and limits: CD4 TCRs associated with vaccination spanned spike, dominating at 160-218 and 743-854. The repertoires were collected only after the peak T cell response.

From germline, CDR1 is MDHEN and CDR2 SYDVKM. V shed 5 bases and J shed 1 base, with 8 bases lying between them. This CDR3 has 13 amino acids. Using immunoSEQ multiplex PCR, the repertoire was profiled, and TCRdb retains in-frame clones only, with some absent. The sample consists of roughly 200,000 clones, 85% to 95% of them appearing once. Specimen: peripheral blood, collected on day 0 of MenACWY control vaccination. This sequence originates from an adult in good health. V gene TRBV28 combines with J gene TRBJ1-2; D is undetermined. This chain's CDR3 is CASSDGLNYGYTF. The DNA for the CDR3 is TGTGCCAGCAGTGACGGCCTTAACTATGGCTACACCTTC.